This TCR beta chain was documented in a study of cytomegalovirus exposure and HLA in healthy donors (dated by TCRdb to between 2016 and 2019). About the full investigation: In an earlier analysis of approximately 640 of the donors, approximately 260 Gb of sequence data and some 120 million unique TCR beta sequences from 180 million or so T cells were reported. Roughly 290 gigabases of sequencing data and tens of millions of unique TCR sequences made up an early release that covered 500 to 700 HLA-typed donors. The genetic ancestry cluster associated with self-reported Caucasian donors included 70% to 85% of the approximately 400 genotyped donors. The study was designed to test whether signatures of past pathogen exposure could be identified by cataloging public T cell receptors. The study profiled the T cell repertoires of 666 subjects by immunosequencing and related them to cytomegalovirus serostatus. Along with the roughly 670-subject first cohort, a separate validation cohort of around 110 different subjects was used. To predict cytomegalovirus infection status, the study brought together high-throughput TCR immunosequencing, statistical association of individual TCRs with disease status, and machine learning. A later analysis re-analyzed previously published TCR beta repertoires from 600 to 850 donors and added high-resolution HLA genotyping to study TCR occurrence patterns. In the later analysis, no new phenotypic data were used to find candidate immune exposures; instead, reliance was placed on TCR beta sequences and their occurrence across donors. To decide whether each TCR beta V gene segment behaved as functional or pseudogenic, an earlier analysis of approximately 620 of the donors relied on high-throughput TCR beta sequencing. Donor age, sex, ethnicity and CMV serostatus were compiled together with the repertoire data. Genome-wide SNP genotypes for about three fifths of the roughly 700 donors were used in a later genetic analysis, which treated that subset as a discovery cohort. Every repertoire in the discovery cohort had been generated on one and the same sequencing platform. HLA typing covered class I and class II loci at four-digit resolution. Typing coverage differed by locus: A, B, C, DRB1 and DQB1 were typed in about 620-640 donors, DQA1 in roughly 510, DPA1 in nearly 610, and DPB1 in just under 480. Because of strong linkage in the cohort, roughly five DR-DQ haplotypes were treated as single units for association and clustering. Among about 360 genotyped donors of the cohort, an average of 235,054 unique TCR beta nucleotide sequences were sequenced per donor, roughly a sixth of them non-productive.

As for this clone: No antigen is known for it. Base quality data are lacking; no much larger clone is found one base away.

Broader findings and caveats from the paper: In vitro tests confirmed that a few of the cytomegalovirus-associated TCR beta chains recognize cytomegalovirus antigens. Several of the top co-occurrence clusters appeared to be linked to parvovirus B19, influenza, CMV and Epstein-Barr virus, according to a later analysis. V-gene and J-gene trimming of TCR beta chains was associated with a missense DCLRE1C variant in a later genetic analysis, and the association was replicated in an independent cohort. The study gave a list of 150 to 200 TCR beta chains associated with cytomegalovirus. Immune exposure information for the cohort was limited to CMV serostatus. Because HLA typing was missing for some donors at each locus, association tests included only the typed subset. When HLA alleles, especially DR and DQ, strongly co-occurred, TCR associations were difficult to assign to individual alleles. A later analysis found that most CMV-associated TCR beta chains appeared HLA-restricted, with HLA associations seemingly driven largely by CMV exposure. Correlated functional status among segregating V segments might reflect linkage disequilibrium, but an unknown experimental factor could not be ruled out. Some IMGT-functional V segments, including TRBV6-2 and TRBV6-3, could not be distinguished by the 87-base-pair reads and were therefore excluded. In a later genetic analysis, fewer N-insertions in productive TCRs were reported among donors in an Asian-associated ancestry cluster than the roughly 700-donor mean. While some public TCRs were present in many individuals, most TCR sequences turned up only very rarely across donors. According to the authors, the approach could potentially be generalized to other disease states and immunological phenotypes. A cluster of highly shared sequence variants was judged likely to represent a technical artifact of the sequencing pipeline. A further reported finding was that TCR beta sequences accurately predicted the HLA-A and HLA-B alleles for most subjects in the first cohort. In this cohort, only TCR beta chains were sequenced, and detectable features were limited by the absence of alpha or paired-chain data. At a false discovery rate of 0.05, a later analysis linked about 16,000 TCR beta sequences to specific HLA alleles. The earlier analysis of 587 of the donors excluded around 17 rarely observed V segments, including chromosome 9 orphons, because counts were too low. An earlier analysis of around 540 of the donors showed that most TCR beta V segments appeared in productive rearrangements either about 90% or about 30% of the time, which broadly matched IMGT annotations. In both the original and validation cohorts, the classifier was reported to diagnose cytomegalovirus status with high specificity and sensitivity. The presence/absence analyses assumed that sequencing depth was roughly uniform across donors, and that assumption may not be true. A later analysis found that TCR association rates varied across HLA loci, with DRB1 alleles showing the most associated TCRs and HLA-C alleles the fewest. A later analysis found that HLA-associated TCR beta chains were more clonally expanded and had lower generation probabilities than equally common non-associated chains.

In total, roughly 670 healthy bone marrow donors made up the cohort. At the time of sampling, all cohort members were nominally healthy, though unrecorded immune exposures were likely present. The donor was CMV seronegative and was included in the group of 352 seronegative cohort members. Each donor provided a peripheral blood sample, and peripheral blood mononuclear cells were used for TCR beta sequencing. Genomic DNA was extracted from the blood cell samples with the Qiagen DNeasy Blood Extraction Kit. The library was made by the immunoSEQ multiplex PCR assay. For the multiplex PCR, a mixture combining 60 forward primers for TCR Vbeta segments and 13 reverse primers for TCR Jbeta segments was used. The CDR3 region of rearranged TCR beta genes was amplified from genomic DNA by a multiplex PCR assay. On the Illumina HiSeq System, the amplified TCR beta libraries were sequenced as 87-base-pair reads. From the authors' description of their analysis: Across the 640 or so repertoires, a later analysis counted approximately 83 million unique TCR beta chains, some 11 million of which were shared by at least two donors. A nearest-neighbor algorithm error-corrected the raw reads and collapsed the reads into unique sequences, merging closely related sequences to remove PCR and sequencing errors. Alignment of CDR3 sequences to IMGT reference sequences was used to assign V, D and J gene segments. For a sequence to be retained, a match of at least six nucleotides was required to both a V gene segment and a J gene segment. Rearrangements were called productive when the CDR3 lacked stop codons and stayed in frame with V and J; all others were non-productive. CDR3 was defined according to IMGT convention as the region running from the second conserved V-encoded cysteine to the conserved J-encoded phenylalanine. In an earlier analysis of some 550 of the donors, sequences lacking an unambiguous match to a single V gene segment were excluded. In an earlier analysis of approximately 500 of the donors, a V segment was called functional when productive rearrangements were above 56.7%, and segregating when the standard deviation between donors exceeded 5%. A statistical classification framework was built to diagnose cytomegalovirus status from the catalog of TCR beta chain sequences. In a later analysis, V and J genes were assigned by comparing TCR nucleotide sequences against IMGT/GENE-DB human TR gene sequences. The TCRdist pipeline was used in a later analysis to assign CDR3 sequences and most-parsimonious VDJ recombination scenarios. A later analysis defined each TCR beta chain by its CDR3 amino acid sequence plus V-gene family, and excluded reads lacking a unique V-gene family. As a way to deal with suspected cross-contamination and a sequencing artifact, a later analysis dropped approximately 570 nucleotide sequences that were highly shared and had low generation probability. In a later analysis, a clonal expansion index for each public chain was calculated from normalized within-repertoire ranks of inferred template counts. In a later analysis, generation probabilities were computed with a VDJ recombination model fitted to out-of-frame rearrangements, and the resulting probabilities were checked against IGoR. A later analysis scored TCR-TCR, TCR-HLA and TCR-CMV co-occurrence with hypergeometric tests, applying a repertoire-size bias correction to TCR pairs. A later analysis estimated false discovery rates by permuting HLA or CMV assignments 20 times. In a later analysis, co-occurring TCRs were grouped using DBSCAN, with TCRdist sequence similarity added in when clustering inside HLA-allele-positive subsets. For co-occurrence clustering, repertoires with fewer than 30,000 or more than 120,000 public chains were excluded, along with roughly five repertoires with anomalous nucleotide sharing. In its TCRdb copy, this immuneACCESS table keeps in-frame sequences only and misses some clones. Where compared with another copy, unresolved V genes explain less than half of these, and the others have no known cause. V and J calls and clone size come straight from that table; D and trimming were deduced from the DNA. The sample records over 100,000 clones, approximately 72% of which are singletons. Clones ranked in the top ten supply over 1.5% of the sample.

Trimming at the junction amounts to 3 bases on V and 3 bases on J, and the germline ends lie 19 bases apart. Reading from cysteine to phenylalanine, the CDR3 counts 17 amino acids. The retained sequence is limited to the CDR3, 51 bases, with the frame set at the first base. The germline V gene yields LGHNA for CDR1 and YNFKEQ for CDR2. Sequencing input: PBMCs. This receptor chain uses TRBV4-2 and TRBJ2-3; D gene: possibly TRBD1, on 7 matching bases. This clonotype was obtained from a man aged 18 to 30 in good health and CMV-seronegative. The sequenced DNA is TGTGCCAGCAGCCAGACAGGGACTGTAGGTGGGACAGATACGCAGTATTTT. This codes for CASSQTGTVGGTDTQYF.